This T cell receptor beta chain was recovered during a study of T cells in Graves' hyperthyroidism and ophthalmopathy. Broader study findings: Most thyroid-expanded clonotypes above 0.001 were also found in blood. Ophthalmopathy, as predicted by the model, came a median about seven months after the prediction.

RNA transcripts yielded amplified TCR beta CDR3 regions. First-round RT-PCR with HTBI primers amplified the TCR CDR3 region. Each CDR3 protein is one row after TCRdb ran MiXCR on the multiplex PCR reads. The sample lists around 540,000 distinct CDR3 sequences; about 15% were seen once. CDR3 length: 17 amino acids. V gave up 2 bases and J gave up 8 bases; unmatched junction bases: 13. CDR1 LNHNV and CDR2 YYDKDF come from the germline V gene (reference sequence). A remark on this clonotype: Its specificity is unknown.

The chain carries TRBV15 and TRBJ2-1; 9 bases agree with TRBD2. Sequenced material: blood. The receptor was isolated from a woman in her 30s with Graves' ophthalmopathy. In DNA form, the CDR3 reads TGTGCCACCAGCAGACATTTAGCGGGAGTGGGGTGGGATGAGCAGTTCTTC. It yields the protein CATSRHLAGVGWDEQFF.